This T cell receptor beta chain was captured by sequencing in a study of control samples from healthy donors and cancer patients. The data were produced by immunoSEQ multiplex PCR, yet TCRdb's version contains in-frame clones alone and is incomplete. The profile shows approximately 110,000 clones, about 80% of them singletons. V was pared by 4 bases and J by 6 bases, with 8 bases of the junction left unmatched. The CDR3 contains 16 residues. Germline CDR1 is SGHTA and CDR2 is FQGTGA. The rearrangement uses TRBV7-3 and TRBJ2-1, with 11 bases identical to TRBD1. This TCR came from a woman between 50 and 59 years old in good health. The sequencing input was blood. CDR3 DNA: TGTGCCAGCAGCTCCCAATCCGGGACAGGGGGCAATGAGCAGTTCTTC. Amino acid sequence: CASSSQSGTGGNEQFF.